The rows below give T cell receptor beta chains drawn from one sample of a study of OX40 agonist ivuxolimab in advanced cancers. Profiled with immunoSEQ multiplex PCR; TCRdb holds only in-frame clones, not every one. In the table there are some 14,000 clones, 50% to 75% of which are singletons. Sample: CD4+ or CD8+ T cells sorted from blood, taken in a trial of the OX40 agonist ivuxolimab. These receptors all stem from an adult with an advanced solid tumor such as melanoma, head and neck, liver or kidney cancer. Each CDR3 is given without its conserved first and last residue. Each record gives: V gene, J gene, CDR3 protein.

v_gene: TRBV5-5
j_gene: TRBJ2-7
CDR3aa: ASSLGQGAYEQY

v_gene: TRBV19
j_gene: TRBJ2-1
CDR3aa: ASSIERGLNNEQF

v_gene: TRBV7-8
j_gene: TRBJ1-6
CDR3aa: ASSLGGQSPLH

v_gene: TRBV30
j_gene: TRBJ1-5
CDR3aa: AWSPGLGNQPQH

v_gene: TRBV5-4
j_gene: TRBJ1-6
CDR3aa: ASSPTGTNSPLH

v_gene: TRBV27
j_gene: TRBJ2-1
CDR3aa: ASSFYRYNEQF

v_gene: TRBV10-2
j_gene: TRBJ2-7
CDR3aa: ASSESGPYEQY

v_gene: TRBV27
j_gene: TRBJ2-3
CDR3aa: ASGVSTDTQY

v_gene: TRBV7-2
j_gene: TRBJ1-6
CDR3aa: ASSLAGRGSGSPLH

v_gene: TRBV19
j_gene: TRBJ2-3
CDR3aa: ASSIDWTGTDTQY

v_gene: TRBV19
j_gene: TRBJ1-2
CDR3aa: ASSFTGGAGYGYT

v_gene: TRBV27
j_gene: TRBJ2-7
CDR3aa: ASSLRFAGFSYEQY

v_gene: TRBV9
j_gene: TRBJ2-5
CDR3aa: ASSESGLAGGRTAQY

v_gene: TRBV7-9
j_gene: TRBJ2-7
CDR3aa: ASSSSGVGTYEQY

v_gene: TRBV19
j_gene: TRBJ1-6
CDR3aa: ASSIQGESPLH

v_gene: TRBV27
j_gene: TRBJ1-5
CDR3aa: ASRVGNQPQH

v_gene: TRBV19
j_gene: TRBJ2-6
CDR3aa: ASSLSTFGANVLT

v_gene: TRBV10-2
j_gene: TRBJ2-1
CDR3aa: ASSPRVMWYGNEQF

v_gene: TRBV10-3
j_gene: TRBJ2-1
CDR3aa: AISASGGDEQF

v_gene: TRBV9
j_gene: TRBJ2-1
CDR3aa: ASNSDGLNYNEQF

v_gene: TRBV5-4
j_gene: TRBJ2-7
CDR3aa: ASSPDRVFHEQY

v_gene: TRBV2
j_gene: TRBJ1-5
CDR3aa: ASTKTGGEPQH

v_gene: TRBV10-1
j_gene: TRBJ2-1
CDR3aa: ASSDGLAGEQF

v_gene: TRBV5-1
j_gene: TRBJ2-5
CDR3aa: ASSLFQGEETQY

v_gene: TRBV9
j_gene: TRBJ2-5
CDR3aa: ASSPGAGHLYQETQY

v_gene: TRBV6-5
j_gene: TRBJ1-5
CDR3aa: ASSYGGYSNQPQH

v_gene: TRBV5-6
j_gene: TRBJ1-1
CDR3aa: ASSFGDTEAF

v_gene: TRBV9
j_gene: TRBJ2-7
CDR3aa: ASSVARLGGEQY

v_gene: TRBV7-9
j_gene: TRBJ2-7
CDR3aa: ASSPEGLAAEQY

v_gene: TRBV5-5
j_gene: TRBJ1-1
CDR3aa: ASSPVGNTEAF

v_gene: TRBV19
j_gene: TRBJ2-1
CDR3aa: ASRVAAPGSSSYNEQF

v_gene: TRBV18
j_gene: TRBJ1-5
CDR3aa: ASSAKGQDSNQPQH

v_gene: TRBV13
j_gene: TRBJ1-5
CDR3aa: ASSAGGLNQPQH

v_gene: TRBV7-2
j_gene: TRBJ1-3
CDR3aa: ASSLGGAPGNTIY

v_gene: TRBV28
j_gene: TRBJ1-3
CDR3aa: ASSFPGSGNTIY

v_gene: TRBV11-2
j_gene: TRBJ1-1
CDR3aa: ASNTLLDTEAF

v_gene: TRBV4-2
j_gene: TRBJ2-3
CDR3aa: ASSQLAVLSSTDTQY

v_gene: TRBV9
j_gene: TRBJ2-1
CDR3aa: ASSGFSSYNEQF

v_gene: TRBV27
j_gene: TRBJ1-1
CDR3aa: ASSFGFNTEAF

v_gene: TRBV4-2
j_gene: TRBJ1-2
CDR3aa: ASSPLGLTNYGYT

v_gene: TRBV29-1
j_gene: TRBJ1-2
CDR3aa: SVLDYGYT

v_gene: TRBV11-2
j_gene: TRBJ2-5
CDR3aa: ASSPFPQDGETQY

v_gene: TRBV7-9
j_gene: TRBJ1-2
CDR3aa: ASSLDTNGYT

v_gene: TRBV29-1
j_gene: TRBJ1-5
CDR3aa: SVGVQGNQPQH

v_gene: TRBV5-6
j_gene: TRBJ1-1
CDR3aa: ASSPVGNTEAF

v_gene: TRBV10-1
j_gene: TRBJ2-1
CDR3aa: ASSESLASVSYNEQF

v_gene: TRBV30
j_gene: TRBJ1-1
CDR3aa: AWSIGQGDTEAF

v_gene: TRBV14
j_gene: TRBJ2-7
CDR3aa: ASSLRSTGHEQY

v_gene: TRBV6-6
j_gene: TRBJ2-1
CDR3aa: ASWSGTLYNEQF

v_gene: TRBV28
j_gene: TRBJ2-5
CDR3aa: ASTLGREVQETQY

v_gene: TRBV4-2
j_gene: TRBJ1-1
CDR3aa: ASSQTDGTEAF

v_gene: TRBV7-9
j_gene: TRBJ2-7
CDR3aa: ASSLALTYEQY

v_gene: TRBV14
j_gene: TRBJ1-1
CDR3aa: ASSHRGPGLYTEAF

v_gene: TRBV12-5
j_gene: TRBJ1-5
CDR3aa: ASGLGLTPQGGGRWPQH

v_gene: TRBV5-3
j_gene: TRBJ2-3
CDR3aa: ASSRSGLRTDTQY

v_gene: TRBV7-7
j_gene: TRBJ2-1
CDR3aa: ASSLGPNNEQF

v_gene: TRBV10-3
j_gene: TRBJ2-4
CDR3aa: AISEIQGGHSIQY

v_gene: TRBV19
j_gene: TRBJ1-2
CDR3aa: ASSILGANGYT

v_gene: TRBV9
j_gene: TRBJ2-1
CDR3aa: ASSVGGGAYNEQF

v_gene: TRBV7-8
j_gene: TRBJ2-7
CDR3aa: ASSPGQLTYEQY